The 5 T cell receptor beta chains given below trace back to one sample, sequenced in a study of blood T cell repertoires in COVID-19 (dated by TCRdb to between 2020 and 2021). The library was generated by the immunoSEQ multiplex PCR assay. Entries here come from immuneACCESS through TCRdb and include only in-frame sequences with V and J called. Some clones fail to appear in such tables; in the studies checked, an unresolved V gene covers under half of the shortfall, and the cause of the remainder is unknown. Recorded for this sample are around 190,000 clones; around 77% of them occurred a single time. The top ten constitute about 6.8% of the sample. The sequenced material came from peripheral blood. The source of these receptors is a man between 65 and 79 years old with active or convalescent COVID-19.

This chain joins TRBV19 and TRBJ1-2; D remains unclear. This CDR3 comprises 13 residues. The V gene lost 4 bases and the J gene lost 8 bases, with 14 bases spanning the gap. Germline CDR1 is LNHDA and CDR2 is SQIVND (reference sequence). The CDR3 loop reads CASSKREGLGYTF. The CDR3 nucleotides are TGTGCCAGTAGTAAGCGGGAAGGTTTGGGCTACACCTTC.

The V gene is TRBV4-2, the J gene TRBJ2-7; TRBD2 matches 14 bases. The CDR3 is 16 residues long. Unmatched junction bases numbered 8, after V lost 4 bases and J lost 6 bases. Looked up from germline, CDR1 is LGHNA and CDR2 is YNFKEQ. Written as DNA, the CDR3 is TGTGCCAGCAGCCGACGGGGACTAGCGGGAGCGGGCGAGCAGTACTTC. Its protein product is CASSRRGLAGAGEQYF.

V usage is TRBV4-1 and J usage is TRBJ2-3; no firm D call. The CDR3 sequence is 15 residues long. The germline gives CDR1 MGHRA, CDR2 YSYEKL. V shed 4 bases and J shed 2 bases, with 13 bases lying between them. CDR3 sequence reads: CASSRAGSITDTQYF. For the CDR3, the DNA is TGCGCCAGCAGCCGGGCAGGCTCCATCACAGATACGCAGTATTTT.

The V call is TRBV7-7, the J call TRBJ1-1; D gene ambiguous. Germline CDR1 is SSHAT and CDR2 is FNYEAQ (reference sequence). CDR3 length: 15 residues. Deletions cut 5 bases from V and 2 bases from J, with 15 bases between. Here the CDR3 reads CASSRLAPGNTEAFF. In DNA, the CDR3 is TGTGCCAGCAGCCGTCTTGCCCCGGGAAACACTGAAGCTTTCTTT.

The chain joins TRBV4-1 to TRBJ1-3; perhaps TRBD1 as D (5 bases). V gave up 3 bases and J gave up 4 bases, with 19 bases separating them. The CDR3 consists of 17 residues. Germline-derived CDR1 and CDR2 are MGHRA and YSYEKL. The CDR3 DNA is TGCGCCAGCAGCCAGGAGCCAAACACGGGGGGAGGAAACACCATATATTTT. It codes for CASSQEPNTGGGNTIYF.